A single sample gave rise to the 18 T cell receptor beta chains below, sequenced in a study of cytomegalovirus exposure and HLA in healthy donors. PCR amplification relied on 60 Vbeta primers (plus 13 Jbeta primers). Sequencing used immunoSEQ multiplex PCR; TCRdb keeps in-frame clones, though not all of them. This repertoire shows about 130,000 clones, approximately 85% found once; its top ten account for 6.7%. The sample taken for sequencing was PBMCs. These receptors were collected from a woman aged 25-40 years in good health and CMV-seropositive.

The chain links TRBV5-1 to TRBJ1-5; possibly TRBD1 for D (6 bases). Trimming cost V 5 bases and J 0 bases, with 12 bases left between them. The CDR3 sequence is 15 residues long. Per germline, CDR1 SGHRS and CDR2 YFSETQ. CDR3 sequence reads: CASRPTGNSNQPQHF. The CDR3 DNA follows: TGCGCCAGCAGACCTACAGGGAATAGCAATCAGCCCCAGCATTTT.

The CDR3, as DNA: TGTGCCAGCAGCCGGAGGTGGAATGAGCAGTTCTTC. It encodes CASSRRWNEQFF. The chain employs TRBV11-2 and TRBJ2-1; D possibly corresponds to TRBD2 (5 bases). V lost 5 bases to trimming and J lost 7 bases, with 9 bases between them. The CDR3 is made up of 12 amino acids. Germline V gives CDR1 SGHAT, CDR2 FQNNGV.

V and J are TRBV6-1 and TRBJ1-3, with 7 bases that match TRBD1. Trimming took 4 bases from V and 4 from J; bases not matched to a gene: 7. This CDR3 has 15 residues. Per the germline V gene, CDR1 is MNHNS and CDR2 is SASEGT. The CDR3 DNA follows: TGTGCCAGCAGTGCGACAGGGCAGAGGGGAAACACCATATATTTT. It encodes CASSATGQRGNTIYF.

CDR3: CASRSGYYGYTF. The DNA for the CDR3 is TGTGCCAGTAGGAGCGGATACTATGGCTACACCTTC. The chain carries TRBV19 and TRBJ1-2; unclear D gene. In germline, CDR1 is LNHDA, CDR2 SQIVND (reference sequence). CDR3 length: 12 amino acids. Trimming shortened V by 6 bases and J by 3 bases, and 8 bases separated the two germline ends.

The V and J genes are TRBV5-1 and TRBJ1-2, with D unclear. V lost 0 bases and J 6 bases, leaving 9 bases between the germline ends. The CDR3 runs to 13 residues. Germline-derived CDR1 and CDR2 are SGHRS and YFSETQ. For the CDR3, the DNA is TGCGCCAGCAGCTTGGGAACGGTCGATGGCTACACCTTC. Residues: CASSLGTVDGYTF.

CDR3 loop: CASSLLAGRSEQYF. CDR3 bases: TGTGCCAGCAGTTTATTAGCTGGGAGAAGCGAGCAGTACTTC. The chain combines TRBV28 with TRBJ2-5; D perhaps matches TRBD2 (5 bases). The DNA end lines up better with TRBJ2-7; the J call may be wrong. The CDR3 spans 14 residues. Germline V gene data show CDR1 as MDHEN and CDR2 as SYDVKM.

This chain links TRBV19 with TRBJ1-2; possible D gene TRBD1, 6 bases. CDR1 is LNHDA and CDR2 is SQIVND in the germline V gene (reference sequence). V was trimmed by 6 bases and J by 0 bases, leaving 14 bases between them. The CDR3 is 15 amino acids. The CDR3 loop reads CASSRGPTANYGYTF. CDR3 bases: TGTGCCAGTAGCAGGGGCCCCACGGCTAACTATGGCTACACCTTC.

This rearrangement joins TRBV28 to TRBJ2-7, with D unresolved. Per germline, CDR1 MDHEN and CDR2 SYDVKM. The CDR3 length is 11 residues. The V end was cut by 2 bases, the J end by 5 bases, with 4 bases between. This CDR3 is CASSLVNEQYF. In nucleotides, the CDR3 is TGTGCCAGCAGTTTAGTCAACGAGCAGTACTTC.

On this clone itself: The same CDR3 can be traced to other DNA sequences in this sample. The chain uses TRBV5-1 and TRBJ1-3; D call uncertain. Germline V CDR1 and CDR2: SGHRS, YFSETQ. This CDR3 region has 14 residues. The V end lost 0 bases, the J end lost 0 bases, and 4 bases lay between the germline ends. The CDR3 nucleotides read TGCGCCAGCAGCTTGGGCAGCTCTGGAAACACCATATATTTT. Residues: CASSLGSSGNTIYF.

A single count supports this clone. As DNA, the CDR3 is TGTGCCAGCAGCTCGCCTCAGGGTGCAGATACGCAGTATTTT. Amino acids: CASSSPQGADTQYF. The chain recombines TRBV6-5 with TRBJ2-3, with D possibly TRBD1 on 5 matching bases. V dropped 6 bases and J dropped 4 bases, with 14 bases sitting between them. Germline values: CDR1 MNHEY, CDR2 SVGAGI. This CDR3 region has 14 residues.

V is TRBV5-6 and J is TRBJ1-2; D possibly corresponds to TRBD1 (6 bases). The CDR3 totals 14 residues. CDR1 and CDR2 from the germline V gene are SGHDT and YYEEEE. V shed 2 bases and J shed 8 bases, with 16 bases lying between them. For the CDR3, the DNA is TGTGCCAGCAGCTTCGAGCAGGGGTTAAGCGGCTACACCTTC. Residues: CASSFEQGLSGYTF.

Written as DNA, the CDR3 is TGTGCCTGGGACAGGGGTAGCTCTGGAAACACCATATATTTT. It encodes CAWDRGSSGNTIYF. V gene TRBV30 combines with J gene TRBJ1-3, with 8 positions matching TRBD1. The CDR3 contains 14 residues. Germline loops: CDR1 GTSNPN, CDR2 SVGIG (reference sequence). Trimming at V came to 5 bases and at J to 0 bases, leaving 3 bases not matched to a gene.

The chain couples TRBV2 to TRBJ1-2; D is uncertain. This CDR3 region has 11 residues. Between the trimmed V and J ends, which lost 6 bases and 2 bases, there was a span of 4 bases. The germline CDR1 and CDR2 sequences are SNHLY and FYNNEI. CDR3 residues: CASRRNYGYTF. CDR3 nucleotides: TGTGCCAGCAGGCGGAACTATGGCTACACCTTC.

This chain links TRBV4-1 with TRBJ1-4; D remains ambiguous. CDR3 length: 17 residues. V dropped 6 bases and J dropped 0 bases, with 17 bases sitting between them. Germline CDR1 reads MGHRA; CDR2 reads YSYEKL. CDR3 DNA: TGCGCCAGCAGGTACGGGAGGACTTTTACAACTAATGAAAAACTGTTTTTT. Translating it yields CASRYGRTFTTNEKLFF.

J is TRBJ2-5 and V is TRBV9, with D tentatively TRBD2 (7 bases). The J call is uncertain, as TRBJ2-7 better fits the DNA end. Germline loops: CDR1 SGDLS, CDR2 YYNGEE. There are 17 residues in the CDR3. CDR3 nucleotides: TGTGCCAGCAGCGTAGGGCTAACGGGGGGCAGCTCCTACGAGCAGTACTTC. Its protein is CASSVGLTGGSSYEQYF.

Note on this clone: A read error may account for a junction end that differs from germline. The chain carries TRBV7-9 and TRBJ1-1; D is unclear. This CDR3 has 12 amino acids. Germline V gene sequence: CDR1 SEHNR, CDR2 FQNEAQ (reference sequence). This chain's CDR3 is CSSSKPGRGAFF. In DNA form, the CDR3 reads TGTTCCAGCAGCAAACCGGGTCGCGGGGCTTTCTTT.

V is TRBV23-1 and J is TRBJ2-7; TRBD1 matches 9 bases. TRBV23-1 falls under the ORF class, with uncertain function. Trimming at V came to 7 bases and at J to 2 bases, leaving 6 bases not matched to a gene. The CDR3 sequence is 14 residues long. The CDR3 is CASTYRDRAYEQYF. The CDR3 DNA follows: TGCGCCAGCACCTACCGGGACAGGGCCTACGAGCAGTACTTC.

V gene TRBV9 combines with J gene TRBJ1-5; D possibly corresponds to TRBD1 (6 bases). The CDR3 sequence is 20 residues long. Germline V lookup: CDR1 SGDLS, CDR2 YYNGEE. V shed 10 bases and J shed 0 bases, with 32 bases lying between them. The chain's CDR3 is CAPSAGGTKGTSNSNQPQHF. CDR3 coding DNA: TGTGCCCCCAGCGCGGGGGGAACCAAAGGGACATCCAATAGCAATCAGCCCCAGCATTTT.